This entry features one TCR beta chain sequence. Its antigen is not known. The data stem from a study of shared clonotypes between healthy human individuals. Study results and caveats: Lower generation probabilities were found for non-shared clonotypes than for those shared by all four donors.

Everyone who donated was a Caucasian adult who lived in Nashville, Tennessee. Naive CD4+ cells were CD45RA-selected; the remaining cells were memory. The protocol was immunoSEQ multiplex PCR, while the TCRdb copy is restricted to in-frame clones and leaves out a portion. The sample lists about 2.4 million clones, approximately 94% occurring once. The material sequenced was naive CD4+ T cells from PBMCs. Noted subset: CD45RA+ positively selected. The TCR originated in a man aged 18 to 29 in good health. Some clones in this sample may be carry-over from other donors' samples.

The CDR3 here is CASSPRTAYEQYF. The CDR3 DNA sequence: TGTGCCAGCAGCCCCCGGACAGCCTACGAGCAGTACTTC. The J gene is TRBJ2-7, the V gene TRBV7-2; the D gene is possibly TRBD1 (6 bases). V gave up 5 bases and J gave up 2 bases, with 10 bases separating them. The CDR3 sequence is 13 residues long. Looked up from germline, CDR1 is SGHTA and CDR2 is FQGNSA.